These T cell receptor beta chains were read from a single sample in a study of CD8 T cells in ankylosing spondylitis. TCRdb independently ran MiXCR on the 5' RACE reads; one entry per CDR3 protein. The repertoire holds roughly 370,000 distinct CDR3 sequences, 20% to 25% seen once, with about 16% in the top ten. Sequences were obtained from blood, either unsorted or a sorted T cell fraction (not recorded which). These receptors all stem from a male donor with ankylosing spondylitis. CDR3s include the opening cysteine and the closing phenylalanine or tryptophan. The D gene is left open where the match is weak. Some rows mark clone size as missing; the rest say once, few, many or name a class of expanded clone.

. TRBJ1-2 TRBV12-3/TRBV12-4 TRBD1 CASSYGTGFYYGYTF TGTGCCAGCAGTTATGGGACAGGGTTCTACTATGGCTACACCTTC
. TRBJ2-1 TRBV12-3/TRBV12-4 TRBD2 CASSLRLAQGNNEQFF TGTGCCAGCAGTTTGAGACTAGCGCAGGGGAACAATGAGCAGTTCTTC
. TRBJ2-7 TRBV29-1 . CSVERPRDSTTYEQYF TGCAGCGTTGAAAGACCCCGGGATTCTACAACCTACGAGCAGTACTTC
few TRBJ2-3 TRBV10-3 . CATQRGRGGTDTQYF TGTGCCACTCAGAGGGGCAGGGGTGGCACAGATACGCAGTATTTT
few TRBJ2-1 TRBV27 . CASSPIRGLARGDHEQFF TGTGCCAGCAGTCCCATCCGAGGACTAGCCAGGGGGGACCATGAGCAGTTCTTC
few TRBJ2-1 TRBV7-9 TRBD2 CASSIRLAGNSYNEQFF TGTGCCAGCAGCATACGACTAGCGGGAAACTCCTACAATGAGCAGTTCTTC
. TRBJ2-1 TRBV6-6 . CASRSGPTDEQFF TGTGCCAGCAGGAGCGGCCCGACAGATGAGCAGTTCTTC
. TRBJ2-1 TRBV9 . CASRPSWDNEQFF TGTGCCAGCCGTCCTTCCTGGGACAATGAGCAGTTCTTC
. TRBJ2-1 TRBV12-3/TRBV12-4 . CASSLKFTPLPYNEQFF TGTGCCAGCAGTTTAAAGTTTACACCTTTACCATACAATGAGCAGTTCTTC
few TRBJ2-3 TRBV29-1 . CSGSIRDTQYF TGCAGCGGATCGATAAGGGATACGCAGTATTTT
. TRBJ1-2 TRBV14 . CASSQLTEDDRYTF TGTGCCAGCAGCCAGCTGACAGAAGATGATCGCTACACCTTC
few TRBJ2-7 TRBV7-8 . CASSLEVLQYF TGTGCCAGCAGCTTAGAGGTTCTGCAGTACTTC
. TRBJ2-4 TRBV4-1 TRBD1 CASSPKVRDSSNIQYF TGCGCCAGCAGCCCTAAGGTTAGGGACAGTTCAAACATTCAGTACTTC
. TRBJ2-3 TRBV3-1 . CASSQGLFRDTQYF TGTGCCAGCAGCCAGGGACTCTTCCGAGATACGCAGTATTTT
. TRBJ1-1 TRBV7-8 TRBD1 CASSVDRAPTEAFF TGTGCCAGCAGCGTGGACAGGGCGCCGACTGAAGCTTTCTTT
. TRBJ2-5 TRBV7-7 . CASSGNQETQYF TGTGCTAGCTCGGGAAACCAAGAGACCCAGTACTTC
few TRBJ2-7 TRBV9 TRBD2 CASSAGTSSYEQYF TGTGCCAGCAGCGCCGGGACTAGCTCCTACGAGCAGTACTTC
. TRBJ1-5 TRBV5-1 . CASSRDSGSGQPQHF TGCGCCAGCAGTAGGGACTCCGGCTCGGGTCAGCCCCAGCATTTT
. TRBJ1-4 TRBV6-5 . CASSYGSPDRNEKLFF TGTGCCAGCAGTTACGGCAGCCCCGATCGAAATGAAAAACTGTTTTTT
. TRBJ2-7 TRBV28 TRBD2 CASTRSGSQNYEQYF TGTGCCAGCACTCGTAGCGGGAGCCAAAACTACGAGCAGTACTTC
. TRBJ2-2 TRBV25-1 . CASSGTVYTGELFF TGTGCCAGCAGTGGGACAGTTTACACCGGGGAGCTGTTTTTT
. TRBJ2-1 TRBV6-6 TRBD2 CASSWKGLAGPSF TGTGCCAGCAGTTGGAAGGGACTAGCGGGGCCGTCCTTC
. TRBJ1-3 TRBV29-1 TRBD1 CSVRGQYSGNTIYF TGCAGCGTTCGGGGACAGTACTCTGGAAACACCATATATTTT
. TRBJ2-3 TRBV29-1 TRBD2 CSVRGLAGMDTQYF TGCAGCGTCCGGGGACTAGCGGGGATGGATACGCAGTATTTT
few TRBJ2-5 TRBV29-1 . CSVGRPLDQETQYF TGCAGCGTTGGACGGCCCCTGGATCAAGAGACCCAGTACTTC
few TRBJ2-2 TRBV7-3 TRBD2 CASSTLTSGTGELFF TGTGCCAGCAGCACCCTGACTAGCGGGACCGGGGAGCTGTTTTTT
. TRBJ2-1 TRBV5-1 TRBD1 CASSLTTGDNEQFF TGCGCCAGCAGCTTGACTACAGGGGACAATGAGCAGTTCTTC
few TRBJ1-2 TRBV4-2 TRBD1 CASSQITGGWGGYTF TGTGCCAGCAGCCAGATAACAGGGGGCTGGGGAGGCTACACCTTC
few TRBJ2-5 TRBV12-3/TRBV12-4 . CASSLERETQYF TGTGCCAGCAGTTTAGAGAGGGAGACCCAGTACTTC
few TRBJ2-7 TRBV2 . CASRIRPGQGFYEQYF TGTGCCAGCAGGATTCGTCCGGGGCAGGGATTCTACGAGCAGTACTTC
few TRBJ2-3 TRBV5-6 TRBD2 CASSFMGGPDTQYF TGTGCCAGCAGCTTTATGGGAGGGCCAGATACGCAGTATTTT
. TRBJ1-1 TRBV5-1 . CASSRRQENTEAFF TGCGCCAGCAGCCGAAGACAGGAGAACACTGAAGCTTTCTTT
few TRBJ2-7 TRBV12-3/TRBV12-4 . CASSLRDRGEQYF TGTGCCAGCAGTCTCAGGGACCGGGGGGAGCAGTACTTC
. TRBJ2-7 TRBV4-1 . CASSQDESGVYEQYF TGCGCCAGCAGCCAAGATGAGTCTGGGGTCTACGAGCAGTACTTC
. TRBJ1-3 TRBV5-1 TRBD1 CASSLDGTATSGNTIYF TGCGCCAGCAGCTTGGATGGGACAGCGACCTCTGGAAACACCATATATTTT
. TRBJ1-1 TRBV7-9 . CASSADRIMNTEAFF TGTGCCAGCAGCGCCGACAGGATTATGAACACTGAAGCTTTCTTT
few TRBJ2-2 TRBV19 . CASSISASTGELFF TGTGCCAGTAGTATTAGTGCCAGCACCGGGGAGCTGTTTTTT
few TRBJ1-1 TRBV29-1 . CSVFAGGTEAFF TGCAGCGTTTTTGCAGGCGGGACTGAAGCTTTCTTT
. TRBJ2-1 TRBV5-5 . CASSFTVGLGSYNEQFF TGTGCCAGCAGCTTTACAGTGGGGTTGGGGTCCTACAATGAGCAGTTCTTC
few TRBJ2-1 TRBV7-8 TRBD1 CASSLGTGHNEQFF TGTGCCAGCAGCTTGGGGACAGGTCACAATGAGCAGTTCTTC
few TRBJ1-1 TRBV18 . CASSPRGSNTEAFF TGTGCCAGCTCACCACGAGGGTCTAACACTGAAGCTTTCTTT
. TRBJ1-6 TRBV7-8 . CATSIVGRVYNSPLHF TGTGCCACCTCCATAGTGGGCAGGGTCTATAATTCACCCCTCCACTTT